This T cell receptor (beta chain) is from a study of T cells after yellow fever vaccination. The V gene end was trimmed by 3 bases and the J gene end by 3 bases; junction bases not matched to a gene: 2. The germline CDR1 and CDR2 sequences are SGHTA and FQGNSA. The CDR3 is made up of 14 amino acids. TCRdb called the 5' RACE reads again in MiXCR, with one record for every CDR3 protein. The repertoire holds some 300,000 distinct CDR3 sequences, with around 8.6% as singletons. Source: CD4+ T cells sorted from PBMCs, taken 5 days after the yellow fever booster vaccination. This sequence joins TRBV7-2 and TRBJ1-3, with 7 bases fitting TRBD1. The receptor was derived from a man aged 18 to 29 who received the YFV17D yellow fever vaccine. The CDR3 loop reads CASSFTGDGNTIYF. In DNA, the CDR3 is TGTGCCAGCAGCTTCACAGGGGATGGAAACACCATATATTTT.